The 25 T cell receptor beta chains below all came from one sample that was sequenced in a study of T cells in Graves' hyperthyroidism and ophthalmopathy. Amplified regions were TCR beta CDR3 sequences from RNA transcripts. Using the HTBI primer set, a first-round RT-PCR was run on the TCR CDR3. TCRdb redid the calling of the multiplex PCR reads with MiXCR, one entry per CDR3 protein. The data hold more than 500,000 distinct CDR3 sequences, with around 15% observed a single time. The sample comprised blood. The receptors shown here come from a middle-aged woman with Graves' hyperthyroidism.

The chain links TRBV11-2 to TRBJ2-5; 10 bases are shared with TRBD1. CDR3 length equals 16 residues. V lost 5 bases, J lost 4 bases, and 10 bases stayed unmatched. Germline CDR1 and CDR2: SGHAT and FQNNGV. CDR3 loop: CASSLGGQGWLETQYF. In DNA form, the CDR3 reads TGTGCCAGCAGCCTAGGGGGACAGGGGTGGTTAGAGACCCAGTACTTC.

This clonotype appeared a single time. This clone may be a read error of a much larger clone one base away. The rearrangement links TRBV10-3 to TRBJ2-7; tentative D call: TRBD2 (6 bases). The CDR3 runs 14 residues. Germline values: CDR1 ENHRY, CDR2 SYGVKD. Trimming took 11 bases from V and 6 from J, leaving 23 bases between them. CDR3 DNA: TGTGCCGTCGCAGGCCTCTCGGGACTCTTCGAGCAGTACTTC. It translates to CAVAGLSGLFEQYF.

The chain joins TRBV30 to TRBJ2-7; D may be TRBD1 (5 bases). Trimming stripped 4 bases from V and 3 bases from J, with 13 bases between. Germline assignment: CDR1 GTSNPN and CDR2 SVGIG (reference sequence). CDR3 length equals 13 residues. The CDR3 here is CAWIGQGRYEQYF. The CDR3 nucleotides are TGTGCCTGGATAGGGCAGGGTCGCTACGAGCAGTACTTC.

At least ten counts were recorded for this clonotype. This chain joins TRBV9 and TRBJ2-1, with 9 bases lining up with TRBD2. This CDR3 contains 16 residues. The germline V gene has CDR1 SGDLS and CDR2 YYNGEE. V was pared by 4 bases and J by 4 bases, with 9 bases of the junction left unmatched. CDR3 region: CASSLKRLAGYNEQFF. The CDR3 region has the DNA TGTGCCAGCAGCCTAAAACGGCTAGCGGGATACAATGAGCAGTTCTTC.

Of note for this clonotype: Just one base apart from a much larger clone, this may be a read error. The CDR3 coding sequence is TGCAGTGGACTAGCGGGAACCTACAAGCAGTACTTC. Amino acids: CSGLAGTYKQYF. This chain links TRBV20-1 with TRBJ2-7; 11 bases fit TRBD2. Germline assignment: CDR1 DFQATT and CDR2 SNEGSKA (reference sequence). The CDR3 is made up of 12 amino acids.

This clonotype was seen many times. The CDR3 region is CASSYDPWTGGLPNPTDTQYF. The CDR3 DNA sequence: TGTGCCAGCAGTTACGACCCCTGGACAGGGGGACTTCCGAACCCCACAGATACGCAGTATTTT. This chain uses TRBV6-6 with TRBJ2-3; 10 bases map to TRBD1. Unmatched junction bases numbered 19, after V lost 2 bases and J lost 2 bases. Germline V gives CDR1 MNHNY, CDR2 SVGAGI (reference sequence). The CDR3 extends over 21 amino acids.

About this clonotype: One base away lies a much larger clone, so this may be a sequencing read error. The CDR3: CASSSPLQENEQFF. The CDR3 DNA reads as TGTGCCAGCAGCTCCCCCCTCCAGGAAAATGAGCAGTTCTTC. The rearrangement joins TRBV5-6 to TRBJ2-1; D is unresolved. Deletions cut 3 bases from V and 7 bases from J, with 14 bases between. Germline CDR1 and CDR2: SGHDT and YYEEEE. The CDR3 length is 14 residues.

This clonotype was recorded at least ten times. The V call is TRBV27, the J call TRBJ2-2; 10 positions agree with TRBD1. CDR1 and CDR2 (germline): MNHEY, SMNVEV (reference sequence). This CDR3 has 16 residues. The V gene end was trimmed by 5 bases and the J gene end by 3 bases; junction bases not matched to a gene: 6. CDR3 bases: TGTGCCAGCAGTCCCAGACAGGGGGCGGACACCGGGGAGCTGTTTTTT. Translating it yields CASSPRQGADTGELFF.

This clonotype was counted ten times or more. The chain has TRBV2 and TRBJ2-1, with 10 positions matching TRBD2. This CDR3 has 15 amino acids. CDR1 and CDR2 from the germline V gene are SNHLY and FYNNEI. V was pared by 6 bases and J by 2 bases, with 4 bases of the junction left unmatched. For the CDR3, the DNA is TGTGCCAGCAGGCCCACTAGCGGGGCCTACAATGAGCAGTTCTTC. This codes for CASRPTSGAYNEQFF.

The table lists this clonotype with many counts. J is TRBJ2-5 and V is TRBV28, with 10 bases fitting TRBD2. Trimming took 8 bases from V and 5 from J; bases not matched to a gene: 5. The CDR3 covers 13 residues. CDR1 MDHEN and CDR2 SYDVKM come from the germline V gene. The CDR3 here is CASQRGGSETQYF. DNA of the CDR3: TGTGCCAGCCAGCGGGGGGGGAGCGAGACCCAGTACTTC.

This clonotype was recorded a few times. The V gene is TRBV15, the J gene TRBJ2-1; D ambiguous. V was cut by 4 bases and J by 6 bases, with 7 bases left in between. Germline-derived CDR1 and CDR2 are LNHNV and YYDKDF (reference sequence). The CDR3 length is 12 residues. This CDR3 is CATSIPSNEQFF. The DNA of the CDR3 is TGTGCCACCAGCATTCCCAGCAATGAGCAGTTCTTC.

The chain uses TRBV9 and TRBJ2-1, with 9 positions matching TRBD2. This CDR3 has 16 residues. Looked up from germline, CDR1 is SGDLS and CDR2 is YYNGEE. Germline trimming cut 4 bases from V and 7 bases from J; bases unmatched to any gene: 12. DNA for the CDR3: TGTGCCAGCAGCCCGTTAAGGCTAGCGGGATTAAATGAGCAGTTCTTC. Amino acids: CASSPLRLAGLNEQFF.

Remarks on this clonotype: A much larger clone is a single base away; this may be a read error. The CDR3 does not end in the conserved phenylalanine or tryptophan, so this is likely a read error. V usage is TRBV5-1 and J usage is TRBJ1-4, with TRBD1 matching 9 bases. The length of the CDR3 is 17 residues. V lost 4 bases and J lost 1; bases outside the gene matches: 8. Germline assignment: CDR1 SGHRS and CDR2 YFSETQ. The DNA of the CDR3 is TGCGCCAGCAGCCCGACGGGGACAGGGAAAACTAATGAAAAACTGTTTCTT. It encodes CASSPTGTGKTNEKLFL.

This clonotype was detected many times. The V gene is TRBV2, the J gene TRBJ2-2; 8 bases map to TRBD1. CDR3 length: 16 residues. Trimming removed 7 bases from V and 5 bases from J; junction bases left unmatched: 12. Per the germline V gene, CDR1 is SNHLY and CDR2 is FYNNEI. As DNA, the CDR3 is TGTGCCAGCACTCCATCAGACAGGGGCGAAACCGGGGAGCTGTTTTTT. Translation: CASTPSDRGETGELFF.

The chain joins TRBV5-6 to TRBJ2-2; perhaps D is TRBD1 or TRBD2 (5 bases each). The CDR3 consists of 15 residues. Germline CDR1 is SGHDT and CDR2 is YYEEEE. V dropped 3 bases and J dropped 5 bases, with 14 bases sitting between them. Written as DNA, the CDR3 is TGTGCCAGCAGCTCACTCGGGGCGAGGACCGGGGAGCTGTTTTTT. Translating it yields CASSSLGARTGELFF. The full variable domain, with the rest looked up from reference TRBV5-6 and TRBJ2-2, is DAGVTQSPTHLIKTRGQQVTLRCSPKSGHDTVSWYQQALGQGPQFIFQYYEEEERQRGNFPDRFSGHQFPNYSSELNVNALLLGDSALYLCASSSLGARTGELFFGEGSRLTVL.

This clonotype was recorded at least ten times. The J gene is TRBJ1-1, the V gene TRBV5-1; D remains ambiguous. V lost 4 bases, J lost 7 bases, and 8 bases lay in between. CDR3 length equals 11 residues. CDR1 and CDR2 from the germline V gene are SGHRS and YFSETQ. CDR3 coding DNA: TGCGCCAGCAGCGACTTGGGTGAAGCTTTCTTT. It specifies CASSDLGEAFF.

The genes are TRBV4-1 and TRBJ2-3; 12 bases are shared with TRBD2. V lost 6 bases to trimming and J lost 0 bases; unmatched junction nucleotides: 10. The germline V gene encodes CDR1 MGHRA and CDR2 YSYEKL. This CDR3 has 18 residues. CDR3: CASSHSPGTSGSTDTQYF. The DNA for the CDR3 is TGCGCCAGCAGTCACTCTCCCGGGACTAGCGGGAGCACAGATACGCAGTATTTT.

This sequence joins TRBV19 and TRBJ2-3; 7 bases match TRBD2. V trimming: 2 bases; J trimming: 5 bases; junction bases outside the gene matches: 10. In germline, CDR1 is LNHDA, CDR2 SQIVND (reference sequence). This CDR3 comprises 16 residues. The CDR3 bases are TGTGCCAGTAGTATATCTGCGGGAGCCGCCAAAGATACGCAGTATTTT. Translating it yields CASSISAGAAKDTQYF.

This clonotype was seen only a few times. The chain has TRBV19 and TRBJ2-1; either TRBD1 or TRBD2 may fit D (5 bases each). Germline CDR1 reads LNHDA; CDR2 reads SQIVND (reference sequence). The CDR3 has 16 amino acids. Between the trimmed V and J ends, which lost 2 bases and 6 bases, there was a span of 17 bases. The CDR3, as DNA: TGTGCCAGTAGTATATATGAGGGACGGATTAGCAATGAGCAGTTCTTC. This translates into CASSIYEGRISNEQFF.

This clonotype was seen a handful of times. This CDR3 fails to terminate in the conserved phenylalanine or tryptophan, so it likely reflects a read error. The V gene is TRBV7-9, the J gene TRBJ2-5; D is undetermined. V lost 6 bases and J 3 bases, leaving 8 bases between the germline ends. Germline V gives CDR1 SEHNR, CDR2 FQNEAQ (reference sequence). The CDR3 covers 12 residues. CDR3 residues: CASRRTEETQYL. CDR3 sequence (DNA): TGTGCCAGCAGACGCACCGAAGAGACCCAGTACCTC.

This chain joins TRBV7-3 and TRBJ2-1, with TRBD2 matching 10 bases. Germline lookup yields CDR1 SGHTA and CDR2 FQGTGA. V lost 4 bases to trimming and J lost 5 bases; unmatched junction nucleotides: 5. CDR3 size: 15 residues. The CDR3 region is CASSSGLATDNEQFF. The CDR3, as DNA: TGTGCCAGCAGCTCGGGACTAGCGACGGACAATGAGCAGTTCTTC.

This clonotype was observed many times. The chain uses TRBV12-5 and TRBJ2-1; 14 bases map to TRBD2. CDR1 is LGHNT, CDR2 FRNRAP, per germline. The CDR3 consists of 15 residues. J was trimmed by 8 bases and V by 6 bases; bases with no gene match: 6. CDR3 nucleotide sequence: TGTGCTAGTGGGCCGGGACTAGCGGGAGCTTATGAGCAGTTCTTC. It is translated as CASGPGLAGAYEQFF.

Ten or more counts support this clonotype. The chain couples TRBV30 to TRBJ1-3; D uncertain. There are 13 residues in the CDR3. Germline CDR1 GTSNPN, CDR2 SVGIG (reference sequence). V shed 5 bases and J shed 4 bases, with 12 bases lying between them. CDR3 protein: CAWDQGPGNTIYF. CDR3 DNA sequence: TGTGCCTGGGATCAAGGGCCGGGAAACACCATATATTTT.

In its sample, this clonotype was seen many times. The chain recombines TRBV20-1 with TRBJ2-1; 12 positions agree with TRBD2. The junction had 11 bases not matched to a gene; V was cut back by 5 bases and J by 9 bases. CDR3 length equals 15 residues. Germline CDR1 and CDR2: DFQATT and SNEGSKA (reference sequence). The CDR3 bases are TGCAGTGCTTTCGCGGCGGCTAGCGGGAGGGCTGAGCAGTTCTTC. Encoded protein: CSAFAAASGRAEQFF.

This clonotype was recorded a few times. This chain uses TRBV12-3 or TRBV12-4 with TRBJ1-4; tentative D call: TRBD1 (5 bases). CDR3 length: 17 amino acids. V was clipped by 6 bases and J by 5 bases, with 22 bases between them. The CDR3 reads CASSSRTSGGLNEKLFF. The CDR3 bases are TGTGCCAGCAGCTCCCGGACATCCGGGGGGTTAAATGAAAAACTGTTTTTT.